The rows below give T cell receptor beta chains drawn from one sample of a study of shared clonotypes between healthy human individuals. Profiling relied on immunoSEQ multiplex PCR, and the TCRdb table lists in-frame clones only, not all of them. The repertoire holds about 960,000 clones, with approximately 76% as singletons. The sample taken for sequencing was memory CD4+ T cells sorted from blood. These receptors originate from a man between 18 and 35 years old in good health. Both conserved end residues are part of each CDR3. The order of the fields is CDR3 protein, J gene, V gene.

CASSPQPGQGASPLHF | TRBJ1-6 | TRBV18
CASGRQSNQPQHF | TRBJ1-5 | TRBV7-2
CASSLETGTEAFF | TRBJ1-1 | TRBV5-1
CASSLPEQGSGELFF | TRBJ2-2 | TRBV5-1
CASSLGSGGSYEQYF | TRBJ2-7 | TRBV28
CASRHDSHPTKYEQYF | TRBJ2-7 | TRBV5-4
CASSPKTARENTEAFF | TRBJ1-1 | TRBV18
CASRSKGSTDTQYF | TRBJ2-3 | TRBV7-3
CAISRTSGGVGGELFF | TRBJ2-2 | TRBV10-3
CASSPLGYQPQHF | TRBJ1-5 | TRBV7-2
CASSLESGWQYF | TRBJ2-7 | TRBV7-9
CASSLAADSGNTIYF | TRBJ1-3 | TRBV2
CASRQGETQYF | TRBJ2-5 | TRBV2
CASSEQDRHTGELFF | TRBJ2-2 | TRBV9
CASSSEGGKLFF | TRBJ1-4 | TRBV6-6
CASSQGARNSPLHF | TRBJ1-6 | TRBV28
CASSQEEAGSSYNSPLHF | TRBJ1-6 | TRBV4-1
CASSTPGLAARYQETQYF | TRBJ2-5 | TRBV2
CASGPRDRPLLALHF | TRBJ1-6 | TRBV2
CASSLGGSGSAHEQYF | TRBJ2-7 | TRBV5-4
CASSQDKNQPQHF | TRBJ1-5 | TRBV18
CASSLGVQANEKLFF | TRBJ1-4 | TRBV5-1
CASSLNARGGNQPQHF | TRBJ1-5 | TRBV28
CASSQRTAGGSPLHF | TRBJ1-6 | TRBV4-3
CASTTSMMGYEQYF | TRBJ2-7 | TRBV5-1
CASSSVQGVVNTEAFF | TRBJ1-1 | TRBV27
CASSDRVPGELFF | TRBJ2-2 | TRBV6-4
CASSVGQALNSPLHF | TRBJ1-6 | TRBV9
CASSEGAGGTSDTQYF | TRBJ2-3 | TRBV9
CASSYLDRDLYGYTF | TRBJ1-2 | TRBV6-5
CASRQTENTEAFF | TRBJ1-1 | TRBV19
CASSLSFLAGRTDTQYF | TRBJ2-3 | TRBV5-1
CASSPRTGENTGELFF | TRBJ2-2 | TRBV5-4
CASSITSGRVYNEQFF | TRBJ2-1 | TRBV7-8
CASSTGTGGTYEQYF | TRBJ2-7 | TRBV19
CSVGGGDYGYTF | TRBJ1-2 | TRBV29-1
CASSDARGTYNEQFF | TRBJ2-1 | TRBV27
CASSRGQEPLHF | TRBJ1-6 | TRBV10-2
CASSKENTEAFF | TRBJ1-1 | TRBV2
CASSYAPGYEQYF | TRBJ2-7 | TRBV6-5
CASSREGAIANSPLHF | TRBJ1-6 | TRBV7-2
CASSLLGVGAKNIQYF | TRBJ2-4 | TRBV28
CASTPTGVGANVLTF | TRBJ2-6 | TRBV6-5
CASRFDSEAFF | TRBJ1-1 | TRBV6-6
CAWSVEQGNSPLHF | TRBJ1-6 | TRBV30
CASTPGGQGNYGYTF | TRBJ1-2 | TRBV5-5
CASTSGGRPKETQYF | TRBJ2-5 | TRBV6-5
CASSRQGGDYGYTF | TRBJ1-2 | TRBV6-5
CAISEPLDGGSYNEQFF | TRBJ2-1 | TRBV10-3
CASSLVASSNEQFF | TRBJ2-1 | TRBV7-2
CASSNGGDQPQHF | TRBJ1-5 | TRBV28
CASSFRTGVFYEQYF | TRBJ2-7 | TRBV7-9
CASSPLGSGNTIYF | TRBJ1-3 | TRBV11-2